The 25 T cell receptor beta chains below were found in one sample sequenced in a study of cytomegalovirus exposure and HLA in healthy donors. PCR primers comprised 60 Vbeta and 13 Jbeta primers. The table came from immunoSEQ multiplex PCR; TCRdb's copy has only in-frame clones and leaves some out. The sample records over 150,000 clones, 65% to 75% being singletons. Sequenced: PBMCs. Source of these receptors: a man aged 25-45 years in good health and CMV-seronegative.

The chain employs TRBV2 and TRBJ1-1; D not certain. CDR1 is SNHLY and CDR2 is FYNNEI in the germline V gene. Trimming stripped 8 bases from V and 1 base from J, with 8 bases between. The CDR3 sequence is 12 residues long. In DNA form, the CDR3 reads TGTGCCAGCCTCCCTCCGAACACTGAAGCTTTCTTT. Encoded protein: CASLPPNTEAFF.

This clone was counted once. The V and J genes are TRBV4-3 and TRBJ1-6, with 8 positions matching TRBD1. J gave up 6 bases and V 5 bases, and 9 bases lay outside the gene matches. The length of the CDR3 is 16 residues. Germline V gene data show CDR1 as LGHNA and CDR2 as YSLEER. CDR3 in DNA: TGCGCCAGCAGCGTGGACAGGGACAAGGGTAATTCACCCCTCCACTTT. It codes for CASSVDRDKGNSPLHF.

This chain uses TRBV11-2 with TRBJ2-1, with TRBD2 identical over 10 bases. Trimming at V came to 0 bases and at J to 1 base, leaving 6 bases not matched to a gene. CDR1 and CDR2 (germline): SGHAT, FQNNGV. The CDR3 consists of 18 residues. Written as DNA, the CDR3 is TGTGCCAGCAGCTTAGAGATTAGCGGGGGGAAATCCTACAATGAGCAGTTCTTC. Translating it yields CASSLEISGGKSYNEQFF.

The chain's CDR3 is CASRTSGGGADTQYF. CDR3 DNA: TGTGCCAGTAGGACCTCCGGTGGGGGCGCAGATACGCAGTATTTT. The chain carries TRBV19 and TRBJ2-3, with D tentatively TRBD1 (6 bases). This CDR3 spans 15 amino acids. Per the germline V gene, CDR1 is LNHDA and CDR2 is SQIVND (reference sequence). The V and J ends lost 6 bases and 4 bases respectively, with 17 bases between them.

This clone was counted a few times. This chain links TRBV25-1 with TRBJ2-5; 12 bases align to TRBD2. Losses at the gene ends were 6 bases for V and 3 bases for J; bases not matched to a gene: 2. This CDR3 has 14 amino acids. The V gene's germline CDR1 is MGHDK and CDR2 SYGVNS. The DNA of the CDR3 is TGTGCCAGCAGAAGGACTAGCGGGGAAGAGACCCAGTACTTC. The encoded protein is CASRRTSGEETQYF.

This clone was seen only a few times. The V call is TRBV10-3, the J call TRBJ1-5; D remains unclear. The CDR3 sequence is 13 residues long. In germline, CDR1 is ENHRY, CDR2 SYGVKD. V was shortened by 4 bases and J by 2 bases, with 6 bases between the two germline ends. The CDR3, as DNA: TGTGCCATCAGTGTTGCAGGCAATCAGCCCCAGCATTTT. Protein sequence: CAISVAGNQPQHF.

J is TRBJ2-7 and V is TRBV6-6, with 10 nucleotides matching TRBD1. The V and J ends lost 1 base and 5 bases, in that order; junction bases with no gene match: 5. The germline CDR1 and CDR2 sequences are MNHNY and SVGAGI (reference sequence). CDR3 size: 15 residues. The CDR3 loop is CASSYYGTGVNEQYF. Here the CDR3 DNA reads TGTGCCAGCAGTTACTATGGGACAGGGGTAAACGAGCAGTACTTC.

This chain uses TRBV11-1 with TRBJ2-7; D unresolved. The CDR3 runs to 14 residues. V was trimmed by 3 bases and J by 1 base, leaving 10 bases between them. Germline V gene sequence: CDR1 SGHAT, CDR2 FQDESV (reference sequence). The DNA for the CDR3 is TGTGCCAGCAGCTTGGCCAGCGATTCCTACGAGCAGTACTTC. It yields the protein CASSLASDSYEQYF.

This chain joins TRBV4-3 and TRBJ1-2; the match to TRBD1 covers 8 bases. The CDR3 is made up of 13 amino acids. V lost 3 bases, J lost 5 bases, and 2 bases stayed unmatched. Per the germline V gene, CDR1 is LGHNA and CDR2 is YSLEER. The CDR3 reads CASSQTGDYGYTF. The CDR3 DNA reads TGCGCCAGCAGCCAGACAGGGGATTATGGCTACACCTTC.

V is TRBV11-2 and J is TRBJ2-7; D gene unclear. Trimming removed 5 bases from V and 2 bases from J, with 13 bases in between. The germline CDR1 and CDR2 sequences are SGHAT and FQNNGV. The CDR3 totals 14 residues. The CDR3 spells CASSLTDTTYEQYF. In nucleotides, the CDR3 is TGTGCCAGCAGCCTTACCGACACCACCTACGAGCAGTACTTC. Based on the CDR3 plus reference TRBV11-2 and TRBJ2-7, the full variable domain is EAGVAQSPRYKIIEKRQSVAFWCNPISGHATLYWYQQILGQGPKLLIQFQNNGVVDDSQLPKDRFSAERLKGVDSTLKIQPAKLEDSAVYLCASSLTDTTYEQYFGPGTRLTVT.

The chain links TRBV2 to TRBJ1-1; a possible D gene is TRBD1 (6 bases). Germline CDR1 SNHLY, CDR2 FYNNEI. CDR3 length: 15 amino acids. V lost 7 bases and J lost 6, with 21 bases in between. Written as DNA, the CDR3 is TGTGCCAGCACATACTACAGGGAGAGAGCCCCTGAAGCTTTCTTT. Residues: CASTYYRERAPEAFF.

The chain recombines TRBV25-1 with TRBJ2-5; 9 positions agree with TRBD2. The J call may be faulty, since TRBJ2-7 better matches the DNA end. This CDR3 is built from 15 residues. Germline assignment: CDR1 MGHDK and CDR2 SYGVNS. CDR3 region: CASSESGGSSYEQYF. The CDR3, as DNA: TGTGCCAGCAGTGAAAGCGGGGGGAGCTCCTACGAGCAGTACTTC.

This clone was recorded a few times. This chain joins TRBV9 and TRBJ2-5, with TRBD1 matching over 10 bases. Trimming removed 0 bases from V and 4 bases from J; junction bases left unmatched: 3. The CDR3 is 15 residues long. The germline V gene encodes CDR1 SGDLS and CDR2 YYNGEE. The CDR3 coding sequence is TGTGCCAGCAGCGTAGCTGGGACAGGGGTAGAGACCCAGTACTTC. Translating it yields CASSVAGTGVETQYF.

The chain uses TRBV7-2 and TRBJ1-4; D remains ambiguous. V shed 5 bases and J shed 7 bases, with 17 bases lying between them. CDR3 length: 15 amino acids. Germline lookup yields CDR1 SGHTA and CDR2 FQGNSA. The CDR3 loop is CASSLLGRRGEKLFF. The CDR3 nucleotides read TGTGCCAGCAGCCTCCTGGGCCGACGGGGTGAAAAACTGTTTTTT.

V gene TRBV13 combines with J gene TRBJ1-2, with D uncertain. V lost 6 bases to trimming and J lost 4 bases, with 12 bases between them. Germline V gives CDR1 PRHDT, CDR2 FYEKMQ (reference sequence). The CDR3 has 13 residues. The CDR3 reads CASSFSSLYGYTF. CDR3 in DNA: TGTGCCAGCAGTTTCTCTTCCCTCTATGGCTACACCTTC. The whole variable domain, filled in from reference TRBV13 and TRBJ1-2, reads AAGVIQSPRHLIKEKRETATLKCYPIPRHDTVYWYQQGPGQDPQFLISFYEKMQSDKGSIPDRFSAQQFSDYHSELNMSSLELGDSALYFCASSFSSLYGYTFGSGTRLTVV.

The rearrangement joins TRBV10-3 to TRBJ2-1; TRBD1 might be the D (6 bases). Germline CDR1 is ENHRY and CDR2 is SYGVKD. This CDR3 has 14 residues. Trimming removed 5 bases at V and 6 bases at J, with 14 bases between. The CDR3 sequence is CAISKAGVPNEQFF. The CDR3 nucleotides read TGTGCCATCAGTAAGGCAGGGGTCCCCAATGAGCAGTTCTTC.

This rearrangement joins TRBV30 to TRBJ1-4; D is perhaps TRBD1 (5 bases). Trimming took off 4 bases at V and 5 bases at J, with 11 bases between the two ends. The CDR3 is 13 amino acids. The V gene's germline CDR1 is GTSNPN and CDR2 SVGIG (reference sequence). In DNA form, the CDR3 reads TGTGCCTGGACTAGGGGCTCAAATGAAAAACTGTTTTTT. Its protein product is CAWTRGSNEKLFF. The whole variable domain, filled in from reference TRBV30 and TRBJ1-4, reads SQTIHQWPATLVQPVGSPLSLECTVEGTSNPNLYWYRQAAGRGLQLLFYSVGIGQISSEVPQNLSASRPQDRQFILSSKKLLLSDSGFYLCAWTRGSNEKLFFGSGTQLSVL.

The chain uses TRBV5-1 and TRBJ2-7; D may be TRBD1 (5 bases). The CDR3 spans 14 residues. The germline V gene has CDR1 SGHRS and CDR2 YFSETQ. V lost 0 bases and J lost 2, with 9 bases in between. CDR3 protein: CASSLDQGPYEQYF. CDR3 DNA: TGCGCCAGCAGCTTGGATCAGGGTCCCTACGAGCAGTACTTC.

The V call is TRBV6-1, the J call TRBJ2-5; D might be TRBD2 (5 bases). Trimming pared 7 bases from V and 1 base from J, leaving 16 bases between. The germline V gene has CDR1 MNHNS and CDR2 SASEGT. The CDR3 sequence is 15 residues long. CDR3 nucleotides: TGTGCCAGCATGAGAGGGATGGTTTTCCAAGAGACCCAGTACTTC. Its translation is CASMRGMVFQETQYF.

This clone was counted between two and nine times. The CDR3 DNA reads as TGCAGCGTTGAACCCCCGGGTGAGCGTAAGCAGTACTTC. Translated: CSVEPPGERKQYF. J is TRBJ2-7 and V is TRBV29-1; D is unresolved. Germline CDR1 reads SQVTM; CDR2 reads ANQGSEA. V dropped 2 bases and J dropped 8 bases, with 16 bases sitting between them. The CDR3 runs to 13 residues.

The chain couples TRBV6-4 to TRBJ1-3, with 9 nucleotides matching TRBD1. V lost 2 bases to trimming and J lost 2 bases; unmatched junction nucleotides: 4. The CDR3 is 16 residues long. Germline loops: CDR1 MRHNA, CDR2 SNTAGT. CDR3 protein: CASSDKDRGTGNTIYF. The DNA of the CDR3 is TGTGCCAGCAGTGACAAGGACAGGGGTACTGGAAACACCATATATTTT.

The CDR3 DNA follows: TGCGCCAGCAGCTTGGGGCGGGGAGCGGAGACCCAGTACTTC. Translating it yields CASSLGRGAETQYF. The chain links TRBV5-1 to TRBJ2-5; D possibly corresponds to TRBD2 (6 bases). Between the trimmed V and J ends, which lost 0 bases and 5 bases, there was a span of 11 bases. There are 14 residues in the CDR3. The germline CDR1 and CDR2 sequences are SGHRS and YFSETQ.

The chain's CDR3 is CASSSIAGRYNEQFF. The CDR3 nucleotides are TGTGCCAGCAGTTCCATAGCGGGGAGATACAATGAGCAGTTCTTC. The V call is TRBV11-2, the J call TRBJ2-1; 8 bases line up with TRBD2. Germline CDR1 is SGHAT and CDR2 is FQNNGV. This CDR3 region has 15 residues. Trimming at V came to 6 bases and at J to 4 bases, leaving 8 bases not matched to a gene.

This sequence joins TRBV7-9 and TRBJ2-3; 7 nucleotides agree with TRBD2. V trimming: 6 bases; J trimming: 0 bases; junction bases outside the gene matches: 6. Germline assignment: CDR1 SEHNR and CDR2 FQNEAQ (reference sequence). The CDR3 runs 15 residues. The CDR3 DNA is TGTGCCAGCAGAGGACGAGCGGGGAGCACAGATACGCAGTATTTT. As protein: CASRGRAGSTDTQYF.

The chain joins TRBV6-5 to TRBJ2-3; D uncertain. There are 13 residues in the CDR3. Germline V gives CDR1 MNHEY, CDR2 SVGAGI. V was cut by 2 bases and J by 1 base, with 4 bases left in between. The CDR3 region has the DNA TGTGCCAGCAGTTACCCTGGCACAGATACGCAGTATTTT. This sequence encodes CASSYPGTDTQYF.